This T cell receptor (beta chain) was documented in a study of Ad26.COV2.S vaccination and SARS-CoV-2 variants. The overall study: Intramuscular Ad26.COV2.S at 5x10^10 or 1x10^11 viral particles.

Points on this clone: Its antigen is unidentified.

Notes on the study in general: Substantial post-vaccination breadth of spike-specific CD8+ and CD4+ T cell responses was reported. Compared with placebo recipients, vaccine recipients had higher spike-specific TCR breadth.

Here immunoSEQ multiplex PCR was the method, and the copy in TCRdb shows in-frame clones only, minus some. The data hold about 400,000 clones, with 83% observed a single time. Germline V gene sequence: CDR1 MNHNS, CDR2 SASEGT. This CDR3 is 15 amino acids long. The J segment lost 2 bases and the V segment lost 2 bases, leaving 5 bases of the junction unmatched. Treatment denoted: 19 received Ad26.COV2.S at low or high dose, single or two shots; roughly five received placebo; per-sample allocation not given. Sampling occurred on day 63 after the first vaccine or placebo injection. This Boston cohort included adults aged 18-55 years.

The sequence came from a person between 18 and 65 years old who received the Ad26.COV2.S COVID-19 vaccine or a placebo. This specimen was peripheral blood, taken in a trial of Ad26.COV2.S vaccine versus placebo. The genes are TRBV6-1 and TRBJ2-7; 8 nucleotides line up with TRBD2. CDR3 protein: CASSEIAGGPYEQYF. CDR3 coding DNA: TGTGCCAGCAGTGAAATTGCGGGAGGCCCCTACGAGCAGTACTTC.